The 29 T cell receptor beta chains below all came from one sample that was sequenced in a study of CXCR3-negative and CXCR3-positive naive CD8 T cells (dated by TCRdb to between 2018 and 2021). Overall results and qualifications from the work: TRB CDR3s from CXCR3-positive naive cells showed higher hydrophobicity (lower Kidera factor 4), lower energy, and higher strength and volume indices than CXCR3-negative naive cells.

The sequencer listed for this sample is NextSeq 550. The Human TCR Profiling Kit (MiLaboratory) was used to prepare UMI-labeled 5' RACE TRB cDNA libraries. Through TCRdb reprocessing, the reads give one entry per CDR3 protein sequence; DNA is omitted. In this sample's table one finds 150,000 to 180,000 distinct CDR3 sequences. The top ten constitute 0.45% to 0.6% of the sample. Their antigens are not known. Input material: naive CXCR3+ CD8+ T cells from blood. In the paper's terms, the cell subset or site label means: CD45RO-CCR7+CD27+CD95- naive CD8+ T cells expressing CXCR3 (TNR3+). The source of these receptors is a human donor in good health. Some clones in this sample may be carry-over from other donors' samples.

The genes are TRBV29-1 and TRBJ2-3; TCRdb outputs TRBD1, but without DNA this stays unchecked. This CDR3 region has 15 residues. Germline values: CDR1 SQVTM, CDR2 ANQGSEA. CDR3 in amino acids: CSVVLRGFGTDTQYF.

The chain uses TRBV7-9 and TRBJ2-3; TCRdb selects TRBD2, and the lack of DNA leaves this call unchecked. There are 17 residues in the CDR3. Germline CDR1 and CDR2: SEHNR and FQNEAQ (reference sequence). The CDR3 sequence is CASSPWLAAISTDTQYF.

CDR3: CASSNVAGGPHNEQFF. The chain links TRBV21-1 to TRBJ2-1; the D call from TCRdb, TRBD2, cannot be confirmed without DNA. TRBV21-1 is a known pseudogene. The CDR3 contains 16 residues.

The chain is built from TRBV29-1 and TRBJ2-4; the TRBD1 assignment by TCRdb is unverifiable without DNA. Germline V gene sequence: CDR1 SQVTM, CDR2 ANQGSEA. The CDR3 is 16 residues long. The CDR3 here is CSVEDRGTGRENIQYF.

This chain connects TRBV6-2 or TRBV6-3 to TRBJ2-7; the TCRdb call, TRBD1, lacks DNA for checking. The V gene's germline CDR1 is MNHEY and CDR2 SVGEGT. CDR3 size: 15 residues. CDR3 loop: CASSYSTGETYEQYF.

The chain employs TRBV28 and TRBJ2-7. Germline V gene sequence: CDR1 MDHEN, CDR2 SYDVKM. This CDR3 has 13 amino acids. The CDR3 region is CASSSEFPYEQYF.

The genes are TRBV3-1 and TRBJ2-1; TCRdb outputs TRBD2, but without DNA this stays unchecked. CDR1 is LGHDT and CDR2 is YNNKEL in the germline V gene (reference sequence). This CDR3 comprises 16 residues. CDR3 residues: CASAFLVAGGAIEQFF.

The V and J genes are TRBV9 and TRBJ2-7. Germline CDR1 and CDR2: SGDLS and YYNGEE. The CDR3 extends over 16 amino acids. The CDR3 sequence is CASSVGPTALGYEQYF.

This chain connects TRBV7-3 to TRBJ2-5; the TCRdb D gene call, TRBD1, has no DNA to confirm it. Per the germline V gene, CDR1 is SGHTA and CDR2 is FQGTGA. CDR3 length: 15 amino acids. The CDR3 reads CASSSSGGLEETQYF.

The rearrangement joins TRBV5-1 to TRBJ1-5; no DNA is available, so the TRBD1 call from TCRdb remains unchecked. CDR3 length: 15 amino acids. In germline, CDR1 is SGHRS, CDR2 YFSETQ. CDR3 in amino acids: CASSLMGQGNQPQHF.

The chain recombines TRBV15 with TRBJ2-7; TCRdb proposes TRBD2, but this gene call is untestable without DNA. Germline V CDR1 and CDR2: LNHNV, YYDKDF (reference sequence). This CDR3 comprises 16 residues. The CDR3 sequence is CATSRSLAESSYEQYF.

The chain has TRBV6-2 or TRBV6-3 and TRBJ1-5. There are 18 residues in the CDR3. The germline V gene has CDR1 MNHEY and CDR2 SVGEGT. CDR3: CASSYTVGRQESNQPQHF.

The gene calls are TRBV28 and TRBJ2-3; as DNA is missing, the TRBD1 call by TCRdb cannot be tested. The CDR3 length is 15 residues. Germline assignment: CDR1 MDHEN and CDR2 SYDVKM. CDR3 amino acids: CASSPRDRFTDTQYF. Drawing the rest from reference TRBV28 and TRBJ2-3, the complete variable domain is DVKVTQSSRYLVKRTGEKVFLECVQDMDHENMFWYRQDPGLGLRLIYFSYDVKMKEKGDIPEGYSVSREKKERFSLILESASTNQTSMYLCASSPRDRFTDTQYFGPGTRLTVL.

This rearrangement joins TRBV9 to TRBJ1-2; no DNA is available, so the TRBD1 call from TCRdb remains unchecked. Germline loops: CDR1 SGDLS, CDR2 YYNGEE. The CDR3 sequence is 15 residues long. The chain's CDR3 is CASSSRTGHNYGYTF.

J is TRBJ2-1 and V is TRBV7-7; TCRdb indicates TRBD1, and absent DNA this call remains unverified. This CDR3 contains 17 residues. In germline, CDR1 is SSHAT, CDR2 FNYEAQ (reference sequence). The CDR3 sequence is CASSSRDRDKDGNEQFF.

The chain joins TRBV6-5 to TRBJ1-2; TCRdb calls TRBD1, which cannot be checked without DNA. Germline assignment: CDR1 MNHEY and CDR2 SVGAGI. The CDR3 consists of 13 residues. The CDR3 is CASSSPPRDRITF.

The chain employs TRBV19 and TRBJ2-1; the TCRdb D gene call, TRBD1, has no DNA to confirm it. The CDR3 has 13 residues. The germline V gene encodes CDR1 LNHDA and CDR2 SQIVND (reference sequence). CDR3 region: CASSILSPVEQFF.

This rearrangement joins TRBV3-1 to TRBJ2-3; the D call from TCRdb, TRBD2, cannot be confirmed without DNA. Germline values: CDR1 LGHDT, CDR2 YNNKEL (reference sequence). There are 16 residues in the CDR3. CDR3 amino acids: CASSQEIAGVTDTQYF.

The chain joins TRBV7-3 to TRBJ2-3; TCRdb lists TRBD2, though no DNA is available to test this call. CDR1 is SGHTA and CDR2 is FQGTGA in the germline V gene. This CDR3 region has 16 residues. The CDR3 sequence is CASRSSGGETADTQYF.

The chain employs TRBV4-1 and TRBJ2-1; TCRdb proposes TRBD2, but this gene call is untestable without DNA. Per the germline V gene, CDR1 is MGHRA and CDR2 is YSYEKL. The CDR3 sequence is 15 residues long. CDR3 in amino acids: CASSRTSGGGYEQFF.

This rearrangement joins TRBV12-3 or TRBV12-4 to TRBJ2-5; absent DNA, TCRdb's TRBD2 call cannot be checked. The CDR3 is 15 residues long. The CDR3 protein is CASSSEGLVGETQYF.

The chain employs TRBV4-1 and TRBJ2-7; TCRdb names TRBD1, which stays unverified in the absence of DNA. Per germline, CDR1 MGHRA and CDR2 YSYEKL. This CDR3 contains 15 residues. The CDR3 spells CASSQVAALADEQYF.

The chain's CDR3 is CATSRDLSTGRSNQPQHF. The chain couples TRBV15 to TRBJ1-5; TCRdb lists TRBD1, though no DNA is available to test this call. CDR1 is LNHNV, CDR2 YYDKDF, per germline (reference sequence). The CDR3 runs to 18 residues.

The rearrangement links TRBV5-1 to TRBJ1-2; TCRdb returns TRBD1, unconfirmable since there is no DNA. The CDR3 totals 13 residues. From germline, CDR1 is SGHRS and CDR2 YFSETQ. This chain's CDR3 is CASSYGQSYGYTF.

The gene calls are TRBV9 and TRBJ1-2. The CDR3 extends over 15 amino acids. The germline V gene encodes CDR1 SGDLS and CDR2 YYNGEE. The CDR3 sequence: CASSVNRDYDYGYTF. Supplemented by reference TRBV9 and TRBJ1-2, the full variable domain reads DSGVTQTPKHLITATGQRVTLRCSPRSGDLSVYWYQQSLDQGLQFLIQYYNGEERAKGNILERFSAQQFPDLHSELNLSSLELGDSALYFCASSVNRDYDYGYTFGSGTRLTVV.

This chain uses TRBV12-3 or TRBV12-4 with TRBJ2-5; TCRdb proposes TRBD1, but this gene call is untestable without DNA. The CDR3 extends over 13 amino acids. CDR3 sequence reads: CASSPTEQETQYF.

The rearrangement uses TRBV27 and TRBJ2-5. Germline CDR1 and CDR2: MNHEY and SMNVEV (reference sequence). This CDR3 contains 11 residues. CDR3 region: CASSSAETQYF.

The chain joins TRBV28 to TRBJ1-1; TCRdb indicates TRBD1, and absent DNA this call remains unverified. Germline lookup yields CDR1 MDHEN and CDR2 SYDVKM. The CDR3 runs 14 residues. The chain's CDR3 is CASSLHTGVEVAFF.

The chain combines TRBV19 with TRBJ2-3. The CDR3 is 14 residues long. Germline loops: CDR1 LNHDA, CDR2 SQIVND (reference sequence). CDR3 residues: CASSIDGIWDTQYF.